Presented here are 23 T cell receptor beta chains from one specimen sequenced in a study of response to subunit inactivated influenza vaccine. TCRdb reanalysed the RT-PCR reads using MiXCR and keeps one entry per CDR3 protein. The sample has 450,000 to 600,000 distinct CDR3 sequences, less than 8% seen once. The input for sequencing was PBMCs from blood, taken roughly 24 months after vaccination. Receptor source: a man aged 45-69 years who received an inactivated influenza vaccine.

This clonotype was observed many times. This chain uses TRBV6-2 or TRBV6-3 with TRBJ1-5; unclear D gene. Germline assignment: CDR1 MNHEY and CDR2 SVGEGT. V was cut by 8 bases and J by 7 bases, with 15 bases left in between. The CDR3 consists of 13 residues. The CDR3 sequence: CASGLVLVQPQHF. DNA of the CDR3: TGTGCCAGCGGCCTCGTCCTTGTACAGCCCCAGCATTTT.

This clonotype occurred many times. This rearrangement joins TRBV4-3 to TRBJ2-3; D not resolved. Germline V gene sequence: CDR1 LGHNA, CDR2 YSLEER. The V end was cut by 3 bases, the J end by 4 bases, with 11 bases between. The CDR3 loop spans 14 amino acids. The CDR3 spells CASSQRPPADTQYF. The CDR3 bases are TGCGCCAGCAGCCAGAGACCCCCGGCAGATACGCAGTATTTT.

The rearrangement joins TRBV10-1 to TRBJ2-3, with 14 nucleotides matching TRBD2. V was pared by 3 bases and J by 8 bases, with 10 bases of the junction left unmatched. Germline lookup yields CDR1 WNHNN and CDR2 SYGVQD (reference sequence). This CDR3 has 17 residues. CDR3 in DNA: TGCGCCAGCAGTGACGGGACTAGCGGGGGTCGCTGGCTTACGCAGTATTTT. Its protein is CASSDGTSGGRWLTQYF.

V usage is TRBV19 and J usage is TRBJ1-1, with D perhaps TRBD1 (5 bases). This CDR3 spans 13 amino acids. V lost 3 bases and J 0 bases, leaving 5 bases between the germline ends. Germline V gives CDR1 LNHDA, CDR2 SQIVND (reference sequence). This CDR3 is CASSMTVNTEAFF. CDR3 in DNA: TGTGCCAGTAGTATGACAGTGAACACTGAAGCTTTCTTT. Together with reference TRBV19 and TRBJ1-1, the CDR3 gives the full variable domain: DGGITQSPKYLFRKEGQNVTLSCEQNLNHDAMYWYRQDPGQGLRLIYYSQIVNDFQKGDIAEGYSVSREKKESFPLTVTSAQKNPTAFYLCASSMTVNTEAFFGQGTRLTVV.

This clonotype has only a few counts. This chain connects TRBV7-9 to TRBJ1-2; D possibly corresponds to TRBD1 (5 bases). Per germline, CDR1 SEHNR and CDR2 FQNEAQ (reference sequence). Trimming removed 5 bases at V and 2 bases at J, with 15 bases between. This CDR3 spans 15 amino acids. Here the CDR3 DNA reads TGTGCCAGCAGCATCCAAGGGACGGGGAACTATGGCTACACCTTC. This encodes CASSIQGTGNYGYTF. The full variable domain, completed using reference TRBV7-9 and TRBJ1-2, is DTGVSQNPRHKITKRGQNVTFRCDPISEHNRLYWYRQTLGQGPEFLTYFQNEAQLEKSRLLSDRFSAERPKGSFSTLEIQRTEQGDSAMYLCASSIQGTGNYGYTFGSGTRLTVV.

The chain joins TRBV27 to TRBJ2-4, with D perhaps TRBD1 (7 bases). The CDR3 has 17 residues. Germline CDR1 and CDR2: MNHEY and SMNVEV (reference sequence). Trimming shortened V by 2 bases and J by 2 bases, and 16 bases separated the two germline ends. The CDR3 bases are TGTGCCAGCAGTTTAGGAGGGGGCGCAGGGTCCAAAAACATTCAGTACTTC. Residues: CASSLGGGAGSKNIQYF.

The gene calls are TRBV10-3 and TRBJ2-3; 10 bases fit TRBD2. Germline assignment: CDR1 ENHRY and CDR2 SYGVKD. This CDR3 is built from 13 residues. V dropped 10 bases and J dropped 4; count of bases not matched to a gene: 5. The CDR3 DNA sequence: TGTGCCACCACTAGCGGGATTGCAGATACGCAGTATTTT. It translates to CATTSGIADTQYF.

The chain employs TRBV29-1 and TRBJ2-7, with D tentatively TRBD2 (5 bases). Trimming left V 0 bases short and J 1 base short, with 13 bases between. The CDR3 sequence is 15 residues long. Germline values: CDR1 SQVTM, CDR2 ANQGSEA. The CDR3 spells CSVEDGGSPSYEQYF. The DNA of the CDR3 is TGCAGCGTTGAAGATGGAGGCTCCCCATCCTACGAGCAGTACTTC.

This clonotype occurred many times. The CDR3 region is CASSPGLVTYLGEQYF. For the CDR3, the DNA is TGTGCCAGCAGTCCCGGACTAGTCACCTACTTAGGCGAGCAGTACTTC. V is TRBV28 and J is TRBJ2-7; 7 nucleotides line up with TRBD2. This CDR3 is built from 16 residues. V was pared by 5 bases and J by 6 bases, with 16 bases of the junction left unmatched. The germline gives CDR1 MDHEN, CDR2 SYDVKM.

This sequence joins TRBV4-1 and TRBJ2-3; 10 nucleotides agree with TRBD2. CDR3 length: 17 residues. V lost 4 bases and J lost 1; bases outside the gene matches: 8. Germline V gene lookup returns CDR1 MGHRA and CDR2 YSYEKL. CDR3 in DNA: TGCGCCAGCAGCCGGGAGAGTACTAGCGGGGGCACAGATACGCAGTATTTT. This codes for CASSRESTSGGTDTQYF.

This clonotype was picked up a small number of times. V is TRBV28 and J is TRBJ2-3; D may be TRBD2 (6 bases). The CDR3 length is 16 residues. With 3 bases removed from V and 6 bases from J, the gap between germline ends came to 19 bases. Germline values: CDR1 MDHEN, CDR2 SYDVKM. CDR3 sequence (DNA): TGTGCCAGCAGTTTCCAGGGAGCGGGCCTTCACGATACGCAGTATTTT. It is translated as CASSFQGAGLHDTQYF.

V and J are TRBV29-1 and TRBJ1-5; D unclear. Germline assignment: CDR1 SQVTM and CDR2 ANQGSEA. The CDR3 runs to 13 residues. The CDR3 loop reads CSAIQELNQPQHF. The CDR3 coding sequence is TGCAGTGCCATACAAGAGCTCAATCAGCCCCAGCATTTT.

This clonotype was seen many times. The chain is built from TRBV20-1 and TRBJ2-1; 7 nucleotides line up with TRBD1. The CDR3 has 14 amino acids. Germline lookup yields CDR1 DFQATT and CDR2 SNEGSKA (reference sequence). V shed 6 bases and J 6 bases; nucleotides not matched to a gene: 11. The CDR3 is CSAPRQGSRNEQFF. For the CDR3, the DNA is TGCAGTGCCCCGAGACAGGGCTCTCGCAATGAGCAGTTCTTC.

There are a few counts of this clonotype. The CDR3 is CASSVSGRIDEQFF. Written as DNA, the CDR3 is TGTGCCAGCAGCGTAAGCGGGAGAATCGATGAGCAGTTCTTC. The rearrangement joins TRBV9 to TRBJ2-1; the match to TRBD2 covers 8 bases. V lost 1 base and J lost 8; bases outside the gene matches: 5. CDR3 size: 14 residues. The germline CDR1 and CDR2 sequences are SGDLS and YYNGEE.

At least ten counts were recorded for this clonotype. This sequence joins TRBV7-2 and TRBJ2-7, with TRBD1 matching over 7 bases. V was clipped by 5 bases and J by 6 bases; unmatched bases: 10. CDR1 is SGHTA, CDR2 FQGNSA, per germline. The CDR3 is 14 residues long. This CDR3 reads CASSASNRGLEQYF. CDR3 sequence (DNA): TGTGCCAGCAGCGCGAGTAACAGGGGCCTCGAGCAGTACTTC.

In this sample, this clonotype turned up a few times. The rearrangement joins TRBV21-1 to TRBJ2-2; the D call TRBD1 from the table was never checked on the DNA. TRBV21-1 is noted as a pseudogene. This CDR3 contains 17 residues. The CDR3 coding sequence is TGTGCCAGCAGACACGGCACTGAGACAGGGAACACCGGGGAGCTGTTTTTT. As protein: CASRHGTETGNTGELFF.

V is TRBV6-2 or TRBV6-3 and J is TRBJ2-1; 7 bases map to TRBD1. Germline V CDR1 and CDR2: MNHEY, SVGEGT. With V trimmed by 7 bases and J by 4 bases, 7 bases remained unmatched. The CDR3 is made up of 14 amino acids. CDR3 sequence reads: CASNLDRHYNEQFF. The CDR3 DNA is TGTGCCAGCAACCTGGACAGGCATTACAATGAGCAGTTCTTC.

This clonotype was counted at least ten times. The chain is built from TRBV12-3 or TRBV12-4 and TRBJ1-1; D is uncertain. The V and J ends lost 5 bases and 3 bases respectively, with 7 bases between them. This CDR3 has 12 amino acids. CDR3 sequence: CASSPGDTEAFF. DNA of the CDR3: TGTGCCAGCAGTCCCGGGGACACTGAAGCTTTCTTT.

The CDR3 is CASSLRQPNTGELFF. CDR3 in DNA: TGTGCCAGCTCACTCCGACAGCCGAACACCGGGGAGCTGTTTTTT. The genes are TRBV18 and TRBJ2-2, with D tentatively TRBD1 (5 bases). From germline, CDR1 is KGHSH and CDR2 LQKENI. With 4 bases removed from V and 0 bases from J, the gap between germline ends came to 9 bases. This CDR3 is built from 15 residues.

This clonotype occurred a few times. The genes are TRBV14 and TRBJ2-7; D remains unclear. Trimming removed 1 base at V and 9 bases at J, with 7 bases between. Germline CDR1 reads SGHDN; CDR2 reads FVKESK. The CDR3 totals 11 residues. The CDR3 bases are TGTGCCAGCAGCCAAGTGCTCGTGCAGTACTTC. Its protein product is CASSQVLVQYF.

Ten or more counts support this clonotype. This chain links TRBV5-1 with TRBJ2-2; perhaps TRBD1 as D (6 bases). There are 15 residues in the CDR3. V lost 4 bases and J 6 bases, leaving 16 bases between the germline ends. Germline V lookup: CDR1 SGHRS, CDR2 YFSETQ. CDR3 protein: CASSHTTGSPGELFF. For the CDR3, the DNA is TGCGCCAGCAGCCATACAACAGGGAGCCCCGGGGAGCTGTTTTTT.

The chain uses TRBV6-5 and TRBJ2-2; 8 bases are shared with TRBD1. CDR1 is MNHEY, CDR2 SVGAGI, per germline. CDR3 size: 17 residues. V trimming: 5 bases; J trimming: 3 bases; junction bases outside the gene matches: 11. CDR3 residues: CASSNRGLGTHTGELFF. The DNA for the CDR3 is TGTGCCAGCAGTAACAGGGGGTTGGGGACCCACACCGGGGAGCTGTTTTTT.

The chain carries TRBV12-3 or TRBV12-4 and TRBJ1-5; D unclear. This CDR3 region has 13 residues. The germline V and J ends were trimmed by 8 bases and 5 bases, with 13 bases remaining between them. The CDR3 here is CASRVLGDQPQHF. The CDR3 DNA follows: TGTGCCAGCCGGGTCCTAGGCGATCAGCCCCAGCATTTT.